The rows below give T cell receptor beta chains drawn from one sample of a study of T cell responses to AZD1222 COVID-19 vaccine. TCRdb keeps only in-frame clones here, not all; method: immunoSEQ multiplex PCR. The table shows some 200,000 clones, with 80% to 95% occurring only once. The sequenced sample was peripheral blood, obtained 28 days after the second AZD1222 dose. Every receptor here comes from an adult who received the AZD1222 COVID-19 vaccine. CDR3s include the opening cysteine and the closing phenylalanine or tryptophan. D genes are given only for firm matches. A row's size may be missing; if present it is once, few, many or a size class.

>16|NA|NA|TRBJ2-2|TRBV11-3
TGTGCCAGCAGCTTACAAACAGGATCGAACACCGGGGAGCTGTTTTTT
CASSLQTGSNTGELFF
>13|once|NA|TRBJ1-5|TRBV11-2
TGTGCCAGCAGCATCCGAGTGGATCAGCCCCAGCATTTT
CASSIRVDQPQHF
>13|NA|NA|TRBJ2-7|TRBV10-3
TGTGCCATCACAGGTATAGGGCAGTCCGAGCAGTACTTC
CAITGIGQSEQYF
>13|NA|NA|TRBJ2-1|TRBV24-1
TGTGCCACCAGTTCAACCAATATTGGTGAGCAGTTCTTC
CATSSTNIGEQFF
>11|NA|NA|TRBJ1-3|TRBV2
TGTGCCAGCAGCTCACTTTTTGGCATATATTTT
CASSSLFGIYF
>16|NA|NA|TRBJ1-4|TRBV5-1
TGCGCCAGCAGCTCTCAGGCGGCGGGGGCTAATGAAAAACTGTTTTTT
CASSSQAAGANEKLFF
>13|NA|NA|TRBJ2-7|TRBV6-5
TGTGCCAGCGGTAGGGGGACAACCTACGAGCAGTACTTC
CASGRGTTYEQYF
>12|NA|NA|TRBJ2-1|TRBV11-3
TGTGCCAGCAGCTTAGAGGGGAATGAGCAGTTCTTC
CASSLEGNEQFF
>17|NA|NA|TRBJ1-6|TRBV3-1/TRBV3-2
TGTGCCAGCAGCCAAGTCCCCAGGCTGGGGCCTTTTTCACCCCTCCACTTT
CASSQVPRLGPFSPLHF
>17|NA|NA|TRBJ1-6|TRBV5-6
TGTGCCAGCAGCTTGAAACCGACTTCCTCCTATAATTCACCCCTCCACTTT
CASSLKPTSSYNSPLHF
>18|NA|TRBD1|TRBJ2-1|TRBV7-2
TGTGCCAGCAGCTTAGTGGGTACCCGGGACAGGGTAGGGAATGAGCAGTTCTTC
CASSLVGTRDRVGNEQFF